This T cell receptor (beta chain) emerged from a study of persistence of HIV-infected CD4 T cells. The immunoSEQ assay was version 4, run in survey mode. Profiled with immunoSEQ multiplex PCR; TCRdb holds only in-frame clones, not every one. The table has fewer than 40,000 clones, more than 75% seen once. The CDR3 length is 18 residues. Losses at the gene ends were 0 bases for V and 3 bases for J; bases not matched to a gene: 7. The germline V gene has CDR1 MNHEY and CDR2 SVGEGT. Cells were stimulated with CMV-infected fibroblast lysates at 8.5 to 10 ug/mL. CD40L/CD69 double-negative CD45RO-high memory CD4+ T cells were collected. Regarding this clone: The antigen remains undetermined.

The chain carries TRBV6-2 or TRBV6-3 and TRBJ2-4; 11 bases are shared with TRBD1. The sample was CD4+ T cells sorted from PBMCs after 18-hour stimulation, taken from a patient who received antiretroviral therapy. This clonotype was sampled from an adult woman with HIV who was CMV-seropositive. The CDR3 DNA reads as TGTGCCAGCAGTTACTCGGGACAGGGGGTAGGGGGCAAAAACATTCAGTACTTC. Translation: CASSYSGQGVGGKNIQYF.